The entry that follows covers one TCR beta chain sequence. This entry belongs to a study of cytomegalovirus exposure and HLA in healthy donors. Data came from immunoSEQ multiplex PCR; TCRdb stores just in-frame clones and leaves some out. The sample consists of about 73,000 clones, about 87% of them appearing once. The TCR originated in a woman aged 18-29 years in good health and CMV-seropositive. The sequenced sample consisted of PBMCs.

CDR3 coding DNA: TGTGCCAGTAGTAGACCCGGGGGTTCGAGGAGCAATCAGCCCCAGCATTTT. It yields the protein CASSRPGGSRSNQPQHF. V and J are TRBV19 and TRBJ1-5, with D maybe TRBD1 (5 bases). The CDR3 totals 17 residues. V shed 4 bases and J shed 1 base, with 17 bases lying between them. Looked up from germline, CDR1 is LNHDA and CDR2 is SQIVND (reference sequence).